Following are 26 T cell receptor beta chains from one sample sequenced in a study of CD8+CD57+ T cells in acquired aplastic anemia. For CDR3 and TCR beta VDJ profiling, genomic DNA was the template used. TCRdb re-analysed the reads in MiXCR, keeping a single row per CDR3 protein. There are approximately 190,000 distinct CDR3 sequences in the sample; about three fifths occur only once, and just over 45% lies in the top ten. Sequences were obtained from sorted CD4+, CD8+, or CD8+CD57+ T cells (not recorded which) from PBMCs. The source is a human donor with severe aplastic anemia or a healthy control (not recorded which).

This clonotype appeared a single time. The chain employs TRBV20-1 and TRBJ1-1, with TRBD1 matching over 7 bases. Germline CDR1 DFQATT, CDR2 SNEGSKA (reference sequence). CDR3 length equals 12 residues. V shed 6 bases and J 5 bases; nucleotides not matched to a gene: 6. This CDR3 is CSAQGGNTEAFF. The CDR3 DNA reads as TGCAGTGCGCAGGGGGGAAATACTGAAGCTTTCTTT.

The chain uses TRBV2 and TRBJ2-3; TRBD1 is a possible D gene (7 bases). There are 15 residues in the CDR3. Trimming cost V 6 bases and J 5 bases, with 18 bases left between them. Looked up from germline, CDR1 is SNHLY and CDR2 is FYNNEI. CDR3 residues: CASSPRTGGGDTQYF. The CDR3 bases are TGTGCCAGCAGCCCACGGACAGGAGGGGGAGATACGCAGTATTTT.

V and J are TRBV25-1 and TRBJ1-3, with D unclear. Per the germline V gene, CDR1 is MGHDK and CDR2 is SYGVNS. The CDR3 loop spans 15 amino acids. Between the trimmed V and J ends, which lost 2 bases and 0 bases, there was a span of 8 bases. CDR3 bases: TGTGCCAGCAGTGAACCGGGGAGCTCTGGAAACACCATATATTTT. The encoded protein is CASSEPGSSGNTIYF.

V is TRBV19 and J is TRBJ1-4; no reliable D call. The germline gives CDR1 LNHDA, CDR2 SQIVND (reference sequence). Trimming pared 4 bases from V and 4 bases from J, leaving 10 bases between. CDR3 size: 14 residues. The CDR3 region has the DNA TGTGCCAGTAGTAGGTCAGCTAATAATGAAAAACTGTTTTTT. Its translation: CASSRSANNEKLFF. The full variable domain, completed using reference TRBV19 and TRBJ1-4, is DGGITQSPKYLFRKEGQNVTLSCEQNLNHDAMYWYRQDPGQGLRLIYYSQIVNDFQKGDIAEGYSVSREKKESFPLTVTSAQKNPTAFYLCASSRSANNEKLFFGSGTQLSVL.

This rearrangement joins TRBV18 to TRBJ1-2, with D unclear. CDR1 KGHSH and CDR2 LQKENI come from the germline V gene. V was shortened by 3 bases and J by 4 bases, with 9 bases between the two germline ends. The CDR3 spans 13 residues. As DNA, the CDR3 is TGTGCCAGCTCACCGTCTGAAACCTATGGCTACACCTTC. This sequence encodes CASSPSETYGYTF.

This chain uses TRBV5-6 with TRBJ2-1; D ambiguous. CDR1 and CDR2 from the germline V gene are SGHDT and YYEEEE. V lost 4 bases to trimming and J lost 6 bases, with 8 bases between them. The CDR3 has 12 amino acids. This CDR3 is CASSPMGNEQFF. The DNA for the CDR3 is TGTGCCAGCAGCCCCATGGGCAATGAGCAGTTCTTC.

The CDR3 sequence: CASSLWDKNYGYTF. Here the CDR3 DNA reads TGTGCCAGCAGCTTGTGGGACAAGAACTATGGCTACACCTTC. This sequence joins TRBV7-9 and TRBJ1-2; D is perhaps TRBD1 (6 bases). This CDR3 comprises 14 residues. In germline, CDR1 is SEHNR, CDR2 FQNEAQ (reference sequence). Trimming took 3 bases from V and 2 from J, leaving 10 bases between them.

In this sample, this clonotype turned up a few times. The rearrangement joins TRBV9 to TRBJ2-5; unclear D gene. The CDR3 contains 13 residues. Germline V CDR1 and CDR2: SGDLS, YYNGEE. The V and J ends lost 2 bases and 5 bases respectively, with 10 bases between them. In DNA, the CDR3 is TGTGCCAGCAGCGTGGGGTGGTCGGAGACCCAGTACTTC. Encoded protein: CASSVGWSETQYF. The entire variable domain, with the rest obtained from reference TRBV9 and TRBJ2-5, is as follows: DSGVTQTPKHLITATGQRVTLRCSPRSGDLSVYWYQQSLDQGLQFLIQYYNGEERAKGNILERFSAQQFPDLHSELNLSSLELGDSALYFCASSVGWSETQYFGPGTRLLVL.

The chain is built from TRBV2 and TRBJ1-5; D unresolved. Germline values: CDR1 SNHLY, CDR2 FYNNEI. V lost 1 base, J lost 2 bases, and 9 bases lay in between. The CDR3 has 15 residues. CDR3 sequence (DNA): TGTGCCAGCAGTGAAGGCAGAATTGGCAATCAGCCCCAGCATTTT. Amino acid sequence: CASSEGRIGNQPQHF.

This clonotype showed up just a few times. The rearrangement uses TRBV10-2 and TRBJ1-2; D unclear. The CDR3 is 15 amino acids. Germline V gene lookup returns CDR1 WSHSY and CDR2 SAAADI. With 4 bases removed from V and 6 bases from J, the gap between germline ends came to 18 bases. CDR3 sequence reads: CASSASERAGHGYTF. The CDR3, as DNA: TGCGCCAGCAGTGCGTCGGAAAGGGCGGGCCATGGCTACACCTTC.

Many counts were recorded for this clonotype. This chain uses TRBV12-3 or TRBV12-4 with TRBJ1-5; D gene unclear. This CDR3 is built from 13 residues. Trimming removed 2 bases at V and 0 bases at J, with 2 bases between. The CDR3 loop reads CASSLLSNQPQHF. CDR3 nucleotides: TGTGCCAGCAGTTTACTTAGCAATCAGCCCCAGCATTTT.

The chain links TRBV19 to TRBJ2-7; D uncertain. CDR1 and CDR2 (germline): LNHDA, SQIVND (reference sequence). The V and J ends lost 3 bases and 0 bases respectively, with 15 bases between them. The CDR3 loop spans 16 amino acids. The chain's CDR3 is CASSMAEGFLSYEQYF. The CDR3 DNA follows: TGTGCCAGTAGTATGGCGGAAGGTTTTCTCTCCTACGAGCAGTACTTC.

V and J are TRBV5-8 and TRBJ1-5; D gene uncertain. V dropped 4 bases and J dropped 6 bases, with 14 bases sitting between them. This CDR3 spans 14 amino acids. Per germline, CDR1 SGHTS and CDR2 YDEGEE. CDR3 in amino acids: CASSPVRFPQPQHF. DNA for the CDR3: TGTGCCAGCAGCCCCGTGCGGTTCCCTCAGCCCCAGCATTTT. The full variable domain, with the rest looked up from reference TRBV5-8 and TRBJ1-5, is EAGVTQSPTHLIKTRGQQATLRCSPISGHTSVYWYQQALGLGLQFLLWYDEGEERNRGNFPPRFSGRQFPNYSSELNVNALELEDSALYLCASSPVRFPQPQHFGDGTRLSIL.

The chain recombines TRBV20-1 with TRBJ1-6; weak D call: TRBD1 (5 bases). Trimming cost V 2 bases and J 7 bases, with 12 bases left between them. Germline V CDR1 and CDR2: DFQATT, SNEGSKA (reference sequence). This CDR3 comprises 14 residues. DNA for the CDR3: TGCAGTGCTAGACAGGGCTTGTCCAATTCACCCCTCCACTTT. Protein sequence: CSARQGLSNSPLHF.

The J gene is TRBJ2-7, the V gene TRBV2; 7 bases match TRBD2. Germline V lookup: CDR1 SNHLY, CDR2 FYNNEI. The CDR3 is 11 amino acids. The J segment lost 4 bases and the V segment lost 7 bases, leaving 1 base of the junction unmatched. CDR3 loop: CASTAGYEQYF. CDR3 DNA: TGTGCCAGCACAGCGGGGTACGAGCAGTACTTC.

This chain links TRBV4-2 with TRBJ1-6; possible D gene TRBD1, 6 bases. Germline CDR1 is LGHNA and CDR2 is YNFKEQ. This CDR3 has 14 amino acids. Trimming removed 3 bases from V and 7 bases from J, with 10 bases in between. CDR3 loop: CASSHWTENSPLHF. DNA of the CDR3: TGTGCCAGCAGCCATTGGACAGAGAATTCACCCCTCCACTTT.

The V gene is TRBV7-2, the J gene TRBJ2-1; TRBD2 matches 7 bases. The CDR3 is 15 amino acids. The V gene end was trimmed by 6 bases and the J gene end by 0 bases; junction bases not matched to a gene: 5. Germline CDR1 SGHTA, CDR2 FQGNSA. As DNA, the CDR3 is TGTGCCAGCAGTACTAGGGACTACTCCTACAATGAGCAGTTCTTC. Translation gives CASSTRDYSYNEQFF. Using reference TRBV7-2 and TRBJ2-1 for the parts outside the CDR3, the full variable domain is GAGVSQSPSNKVTEKGKDVELRCDPISGHTALYWYRQSLGQGLEFLIYFQGNSAPDKSGLPSDRFSAERTGGSVSTLTIQRTQQEDSAVYLCASSTRDYSYNEQFFGPGTRLTVL.

The chain has TRBV5-1 and TRBJ2-5; D might be TRBD2 (6 bases). The ends were cut back, 3 bases at V and 0 bases at J, with 12 bases in the middle. CDR3 length: 15 residues. Germline V CDR1 and CDR2: SGHRS, YFSETQ. CDR3 nucleotide sequence: TGCGCCAGCAGCTGGGAGGCGGCGGACCAAGAGACCCAGTACTTC. Protein product: CASSWEAADQETQYF.

This clonotype was seen once. CDR3 sequence (DNA): TGTGCCAGCAGCCTCCTCCGGAGGGGAGGAATTGAAGCTTTCTTT. Translated: CASSLLRRGGIEAFF. V gene TRBV7-8 combines with J gene TRBJ1-1; D might be TRBD1 (5 bases). V was clipped by 5 bases and J by 7 bases, with 20 bases between them. Germline V gene lookup returns CDR1 SGHVS and CDR2 FQNEAQ. This CDR3 is built from 15 residues.

V and J are TRBV2 and TRBJ2-2, with TRBD1 matching 7 bases. The ends lost 6 bases at V and 2 bases at J; junction bases unmatched: 6. Per germline, CDR1 SNHLY and CDR2 FYNNEI. The CDR3 has 15 residues. CDR3 sequence (DNA): TGTGCCAGCAGCCAAAGGGGGCCAAACACCGGGGAGCTGTTTTTT. Translation: CASSQRGPNTGELFF.

V and J are TRBV5-5 and TRBJ2-2, with D possibly being TRBD1 (6 bases). V was shortened by 1 base and J by 7 bases, with 14 bases between the two germline ends. The CDR3 extends over 15 amino acids. CDR1 and CDR2 from the germline V gene are SGHKS and YYEKEE (reference sequence). The CDR3 bases are TGTGCCAGCAGCTTGACACAGGGTGCTGGCGGGGAGCTGTTTTTT. Protein: CASSLTQGAGGELFF.

The J gene is TRBJ2-7, the V gene TRBV20-1; TRBD2 is a possible D gene (6 bases). Per germline, CDR1 DFQATT and CDR2 SNEGSKA (reference sequence). Trimming stripped 6 bases from V and 7 bases from J, with 10 bases between. This CDR3 region has 10 residues. In nucleotides, the CDR3 is TGCAGTGCCGGGACTTGGGAGCAGTACTTC. This gives the protein CSAGTWEQYF.

This sequence joins TRBV20-1 and TRBJ2-7; 10 nucleotides agree with TRBD2. V was clipped by 5 bases and J by 7 bases; unmatched bases: 8. This CDR3 region has 13 residues. Germline V CDR1 and CDR2: DFQATT, SNEGSKA (reference sequence). The DNA of the CDR3 is TGCAGTGCTCCGACTAGCGGGCTTATGGAGCAGTACTTC. Protein: CSAPTSGLMEQYF.

Here the CDR3 reads CASSEEDRGPEQYF. CDR3 sequence (DNA): TGTGCCAGCAGCGAGGAGGACAGGGGCCCAGAGCAGTACTTC. The chain recombines TRBV7-9 with TRBJ2-7; 9 bases map to TRBD1. In germline, CDR1 is SEHNR, CDR2 FQNEAQ (reference sequence). The CDR3 totals 14 residues. Unmatched junction bases numbered 9, after V lost 5 bases and J lost 7 bases.

There are many counts of this clonotype. This chain joins TRBV4-3 and TRBJ2-1; 10 bases are a match to TRBD2. V shed 2 bases, J shed 5 bases, and the junction held 3 bases outside the gene matches. The CDR3 totals 15 residues. CDR1 and CDR2 from the germline V gene are LGHNA and YSLEER. The CDR3 nucleotides read TGCGCCAGCAGCCAACTAGCGGGGGATAACAATGAGCAGTTCTTC. As protein: CASSQLAGDNNEQFF.

The chain combines TRBV7-9 with TRBJ2-2, with D uncertain. V was pared by 3 bases and J by 6 bases, with 8 bases between. Germline lookup yields CDR1 SEHNR and CDR2 FQNEAQ (reference sequence). The CDR3 consists of 13 residues. For the CDR3, the DNA is TGTGCCAGCAGCTTGACGGATGCCGGGGAGCTGTTTTTT. Its protein is CASSLTDAGELFF.